Each of the 22 T cell receptor beta chains below was sequenced from the same sample in a study of cytomegalovirus exposure and HLA in healthy donors. Profiled with immunoSEQ multiplex PCR; TCRdb holds only in-frame clones, not every one. The sample carries 150,000 to 200,000 clones, roughly 82% recorded once. Sequencing was done on a sample of PBMCs. These receptors were taken from a man in his late teens or twenties in good health and CMV-seropositive.

The J gene is TRBJ2-7, the V gene TRBV28; tentative D call: TRBD2 (7 bases). The CDR3 length is 15 residues. Germline assignment: CDR1 MDHEN and CDR2 SYDVKM. Between the trimmed V and J ends, which lost 6 bases and 2 bases, there was a span of 17 bases. The CDR3 coding sequence is TGTGCCAGCAGGGGGGGGCAGCAGCACACCTACGAGCAGTACTTC. Its protein is CASRGGQQHTYEQYF.

The chain recombines TRBV5-1 with TRBJ2-1, with a tentative D call TRBD1 (5 bases). CDR1 is SGHRS and CDR2 is YFSETQ in the germline V gene. This CDR3 spans 17 amino acids. Between the trimmed V and J ends, which lost 0 bases and 0 bases, there was a span of 13 bases. CDR3 coding DNA: TGCGCCAGCAGCTTGGATAGGGGCGAGTTCTCCTACAATGAGCAGTTCTTC. Its protein is CASSLDRGEFSYNEQFF.

The CDR3 coding sequence is TGTGCCAGCGGCCCCGGGGGGCCTTCCTACGAGCAGTACTTC. It is translated as CASGPGGPSYEQYF. The chain uses TRBV27 and TRBJ2-7; D may be TRBD2 (7 bases). The CDR3 runs to 14 residues. The germline V and J ends were trimmed by 8 bases and 1 base, with 15 bases remaining between them. Looked up from germline, CDR1 is MNHEY and CDR2 is SMNVEV (reference sequence).

This chain connects TRBV5-4 to TRBJ1-4; D may be TRBD1 (5 bases). The CDR3 is made up of 14 amino acids. V was shortened by 4 bases and J by 8 bases, with 15 bases between the two germline ends. Germline values: CDR1 SGHNT, CDR2 YYREEE (reference sequence). Here the CDR3 DNA reads TGTGCCAGCAGCGACCAGGGTTTGAGAGAAAAACTGTTTTTT. It encodes CASSDQGLREKLFF.

The chain carries TRBV27 and TRBJ2-2, with 7 bases identical to TRBD1. After removal of 5 bases from V and 2 bases from J, the junction contained 5 bases not matched to a gene. Germline V gene data show CDR1 as MNHEY and CDR2 as SMNVEV (reference sequence). The CDR3 has 15 residues. The CDR3 spells CASSPWTGNTGELFF. As DNA, the CDR3 is TGTGCCAGCAGTCCCTGGACAGGAAACACCGGGGAGCTGTTTTTT.

The chain employs TRBV28 and TRBJ2-1, with 8 bases fitting TRBD2. There are 18 residues in the CDR3. Per the germline V gene, CDR1 is MDHEN and CDR2 is SYDVKM. The V segment lost 2 bases and the J segment 7 bases; nucleotides outside the gene matches: 16. In nucleotides, the CDR3 is TGTGCCAGCAGTTTACCGACCGGCACAGCGGGAGTAGGTAATGAGCAGTTCTTC. It translates to CASSLPTGTAGVGNEQFF.

As concerns this clone: Its ends do not fully match the called genes, so a read error is possible. The rearrangement links TRBV25-1 to TRBJ2-3; TRBD2 agrees at 13 bases. CDR1 is MGHDK, CDR2 SYGVNS, per germline. The CDR3 is 14 amino acids. In DNA form, the CDR3 reads TGTGCCAGCAGTGTAGGGACTAGCGGGACCCGCGTGGATTTT. As protein: CASSVGTSGTRVDF.

J is TRBJ2-7 and V is TRBV11-3, with D perhaps TRBD2 (5 bases). The ends were cut back, 5 bases at V and 6 bases at J, with 11 bases in the middle. The length of the CDR3 is 12 residues. CDR1 SGHNT and CDR2 YENEEA come from the germline V gene. This CDR3 reads CASSPGGSEQYF. Here the CDR3 DNA reads TGTGCCAGCAGCCCAGGCGGGTCCGAGCAGTACTTC.

J is TRBJ1-2 and V is TRBV7-9; 9 positions match TRBD1. The CDR3 spans 16 residues. Germline lookup yields CDR1 SEHNR and CDR2 FQNEAQ (reference sequence). J gave up 7 bases and V 5 bases, and 14 bases lay outside the gene matches. The CDR3 DNA follows: TGTGCCAGCAGCAATGCGGACAGGGGTCCTTTCTTTGGCTACACCTTC. Protein sequence: CASSNADRGPFFGYTF.

The rearrangement joins TRBV28 to TRBJ1-3, with 9 bases aligning to TRBD1. Trimming removed 6 bases from V and 3 bases from J; junction bases left unmatched: 9. Germline loops: CDR1 MDHEN, CDR2 SYDVKM. The CDR3 totals 16 residues. CDR3 bases: TGTGCCAGCAGAAAGGGACAGGGAGTTGATGGAAACACCATATATTTT. Translation: CASRKGQGVDGNTIYF.

This sequence joins TRBV19 and TRBJ2-1, with D hard to call. CDR1 is LNHDA, CDR2 SQIVND, per germline (reference sequence). The CDR3 has 16 residues. Trimming pared 0 bases from V and 4 bases from J, leaving 13 bases between. CDR3 region: CASSIDRGLLYNEQFF. The CDR3 region has the DNA TGTGCCAGTAGTATAGATCGTGGCCTTTTATACAATGAGCAGTTCTTC.

This clone was seen a single time. This chain connects TRBV27 to TRBJ1-5; D gene ambiguous. This CDR3 has 14 residues. CDR1 MNHEY and CDR2 SMNVEV come from the germline V gene (reference sequence). V lost 6 bases to trimming and J lost 4 bases, with 13 bases between them. The CDR3 is CASSYKGGNQPQHF. The CDR3 coding sequence is TGTGCCAGCAGCTACAAGGGAGGGAATCAGCCCCAGCATTTT.

V and J are TRBV10-3 and TRBJ2-5; a weak D match, TRBD2 (7 bases). The end of the DNA fits TRBJ2-7 better, so the J call may be wrong. The CDR3 is made up of 14 amino acids. Germline V gives CDR1 ENHRY, CDR2 SYGVKD. The CDR3 bases are TGTGCCATCGGGAGGGGGTTCCCTACCTACGAGCAGTACTTC. It codes for CAIGRGFPTYEQYF.

CDR3 coding DNA: TGTGCCAGCAGCGGCCCCCCGGGAGATGGGGCCAACGTCCTGACTTTC. Translating it yields CASSGPPGDGANVLTF. The rearrangement joins TRBV14 to TRBJ2-6; possible D gene TRBD2, 6 bases. Germline V CDR1 and CDR2: SGHDN, FVKESK. The V and J ends lost 5 bases and 3 bases respectively, with 14 bases between them. This CDR3 has 16 amino acids.

The J gene is TRBJ1-2, the V gene TRBV28; D possibly corresponds to TRBD1 (6 bases). CDR3 size: 18 residues. V lost 3 bases and J 0 bases, leaving 20 bases between the germline ends. CDR1 and CDR2 from the germline V gene are MDHEN and SYDVKM. The CDR3 DNA reads TGTGCCAGCAGTTTTTCACACAGGGCTGGGAAAACTAACTATGGCTACACCTTC. Its protein product is CASSFSHRAGKTNYGYTF.

J is TRBJ2-7 and V is TRBV29-1; perhaps TRBD1 as D (5 bases). The CDR3 runs 13 residues. The V end lost 3 bases, the J end lost 1 base, and 10 bases lay between the germline ends. The germline gives CDR1 SQVTM, CDR2 ANQGSEA. CDR3 coding DNA: TGCAGCGTTGAGGGGCGCGGATCCTACGAGCAGTACTTC. Its protein product is CSVEGRGSYEQYF.

In DNA, the CDR3 is TGTGCCAGCAGAGGGAGCGGGACCTACAATGAGCAGTTCTTC. Translating it yields CASRGSGTYNEQFF. V gene TRBV6-5 combines with J gene TRBJ2-1, with 7 bases identical to TRBD2. V lost 6 bases and J lost 2; bases outside the gene matches: 4. Germline CDR1 is MNHEY and CDR2 is SVGAGI. The CDR3 covers 14 residues.

CDR3 DNA: TGCGCCAGCAGCCAAGCTACTACGTCCGATGAGCAGTTCTTC. It is translated as CASSQATTSDEQFF. V is TRBV4-3 and J is TRBJ2-1; D unclear. Germline assignment: CDR1 LGHNA and CDR2 YSLEER. V lost 1 base and J lost 8, with 12 bases in between. This CDR3 has 14 amino acids.

This chain joins TRBV9 and TRBJ2-7, with D possibly matching TRBD1 (5 bases). The germline CDR1 and CDR2 sequences are SGDLS and YYNGEE. The CDR3 covers 14 residues. V lost 0 bases, J lost 2 bases, and 9 bases lay in between. CDR3 nucleotide sequence: TGTGCCAGCAGCGTAGGGACAAACGCCTACGAGCAGTACTTC. It codes for CASSVGTNAYEQYF.

This chain links TRBV28 with TRBJ2-3; 14 positions match TRBD2. Germline loops: CDR1 MDHEN, CDR2 SYDVKM. V lost 5 bases and J lost 4; bases outside the gene matches: 20. This CDR3 contains 21 residues. The CDR3 nucleotides are TGTGCCAGCAGTGCATTCCAGGGGGCCGGGACTAGCGGGAGCTTGGCAGATACGCAGTATTTT. Encoded protein: CASSAFQGAGTSGSLADTQYF.

The chain joins TRBV28 to TRBJ2-3, with D maybe TRBD2 (6 bases). The CDR3 is 12 residues long. The germline V gene encodes CDR1 MDHEN and CDR2 SYDVKM. DNA of the CDR3: TGTGTGGCCGGGAGTCTCACAGATACGCAGTATTTT. Amino acid sequence: CVAGSLTDTQYF.

The chain combines TRBV5-6 with TRBJ1-4, with a possible D match to TRBD1 (5 bases). The CDR3 is made up of 13 amino acids. V was clipped by 4 bases and J by 10 bases, with 14 bases between them. The germline CDR1 and CDR2 sequences are SGHDT and YYEEEE. In DNA, the CDR3 is TGTGCCAGCAGCCAGTCTGGGGCTGGAAAACTGTTTTTT. Translating gives CASSQSGAGKLFF.